This paragraph reports one T cell receptor (beta chain). The specificity of this receptor is unknown. No much larger clone is present one base from it, and per-base qualities are unavailable. The sample belongs to a study of T cell responses to AZD1222 COVID-19 vaccine (dated by TCRdb to about 2021). Turning to the overall study: TCR sequencing was performed for roughly 240 trial participants, of whom some 200 were given two doses of AZD1222 and 26 were given two doses of MenACWY control vaccine. Enrollment into the trials was organized by age into subgroups of 18-55, 56-69 and 70-plus years, and those subgroups contained roughly 150, 30 and 60 TCR-sequenced participants, respectively.

The CDR3 regions of human TCRbeta chains were analyzed by immunosequencing. On the study's bioinformatics: TCRs in the repertoires were matched against a reference library of SARS-CoV-2-specific TCRs that had been generated with the MIRA antigen-specificity platform. Breadth was defined as the fraction of unique TCRs that were SARS-CoV-2-associated, and depth was defined as the fraction of total T cells that were SARS-CoV-2-associated. Using the MIRA data, each spike-specific TCR was assigned both to the spike region to which the TCR was reactive and to a CD4 or CD8 class. Log10-transformed breadth and depth values were compared by one-way ANOVA with Sidak's multiple comparisons tests. TCRdb's version of the immuneACCESS table is confined to in-frame rearrangements and falls short of the full clone set. An unresolved V gene accounts for under half of the shortfall where checked; the remainder is of unknown origin. From that table come the V and J calls and clone size; the DNA was used to work out D and trimming. The sample contains about 200,000 clones, approximately 94% of them found a single time. Less than 1.2% of the sample comes from the top ten.

Compared with germline, V lacks 4 bases and J lacks 4 bases; bases without a gene match: 4. The CDR3 spans 15 residues, from the cysteine through the phenylalanine. Only the CDR3 part of the read is kept: 45 bases, read in frame from the first base. The germline V gene yields LGHNA for CDR1 and YSLEER for CDR2. Beyond this particular receptor, the publication reports: Because no day 14 peak-response samples were available, repertoires were characterized only after the peak T cell response. In the small 56-69-year group, the increase in depth fell short of significance, most likely because of low power. After two AZD1222 doses, both the breadth and the depth of spike-specific TCRs were significantly higher than at day 0 and than in MenACWY recipients. Only five to seven AZD1222 recipients were SARS-CoV-2 seropositive at baseline, limiting conclusions about previously exposed vaccinees. Participants were mostly white British and included more females than males, and it was suggested by the authors that clonal diversity may have been underestimated. Nearly half of unique spike-specific TCRs reportedly recognized epitopes outside regions mutated in the B.1.351 and B.1.1.7 variants. The whole spike protein was spanned by vaccine-associated CD4 TCRs, and dominant responses were seen in regions 160-218 and 743-854.

Reading the label with the study, this specimen's time point is: baseline before first vaccination. In the paper's terms, the treatment or condition label means: meningococcal conjugate vaccine given as trial control. Vaccinee samples came from UK trials COV001 and COV002, including a single-blind randomized controlled phase 2/3 trial of AZD1222 (ChAdOx1 nCoV-19) in healthy adults. For TCRbeta chain sequencing, PBMC samples were collected from trial participants at day 0 and at day 28 after the second dose. The TCR comes from an adult in good health. The starting material was peripheral blood, obtained on day 0 of MenACWY control vaccination. Here the chain combines TRBV4-3 and TRBJ1-4; 9 of the junction bases match TRBD1. For the CDR3, the sequence is CASSRDRGSNEKLFF. The DNA reads as follows: TGCGCCAGCAGCCGAGACAGGGGGAGTAATGAAAAACTGTTTTTT.